These 14 T cell receptor beta chains were all obtained from the same sample, sequenced in a study of blood T cell repertoires in COVID-19. The protocol was immunoSEQ multiplex PCR, while the TCRdb copy is restricted to in-frame clones and leaves out a portion. The top ten clones hold around 12% of a sample with 250,000 to 300,000 clones, about 89% of them seen once. The sample consisted of peripheral blood. The receptor source for this set is a woman aged 55-69 years with acute or convalescent COVID-19.

The V gene is TRBV4-1, the J gene TRBJ2-7; TRBD2 agrees at 9 bases. V lost 0 bases, J lost 7 bases, and 10 bases stayed unmatched. The CDR3 extends over 16 amino acids. Looked up from germline, CDR1 is MGHRA and CDR2 is YSYEKL. The chain's CDR3 is CASSQDSPSGRFEQYF. The CDR3 DNA reads as TGCGCCAGCAGCCAAGATTCTCCCAGCGGGAGGTTTGAGCAGTACTTC.

The chain is built from TRBV7-9 and TRBJ1-2; D is uncertain. Trimming took off 3 bases at V and 6 bases at J, with 8 bases between the two ends. The CDR3 is 12 amino acids. CDR1 is SEHNR, CDR2 FQNEAQ, per germline (reference sequence). For the CDR3, the DNA is TGTGCCAGCAGCTTCAGTGCCGATGGCTACACCTTC. It yields the protein CASSFSADGYTF.

The J gene is TRBJ1-1, the V gene TRBV5-1; 7 positions agree with TRBD1. V lost 4 bases, J lost 4 bases, and 10 bases stayed unmatched. Germline values: CDR1 SGHRS, CDR2 YFSETQ. The CDR3 is made up of 15 amino acids. The CDR3 sequence is CASSGDFQGGTEAFF. As DNA, the CDR3 is TGCGCCAGCAGCGGCGACTTCCAGGGGGGCACTGAAGCTTTCTTT.

V is TRBV7-8 and J is TRBJ2-3; 10 bases are a match to TRBD2. Germline V CDR1 and CDR2: SGHVS, FQNEAQ. The J segment lost 5 bases and the V segment lost 4 bases, leaving 18 bases of the junction unmatched. The CDR3 totals 19 residues. The CDR3 sequence: CASSSFGSGGRRQGDTQYF. The CDR3 bases are TGTGCCAGCAGCTCCTTTGGTAGCGGGGGGCGTCGTCAGGGAGATACGCAGTATTTT.

Concerning this clone: This same CDR3 is encoded by further DNA sequences in the sample. The chain joins TRBV19 to TRBJ1-5; 8 bases match TRBD1. V lost 5 bases, J lost 5 bases, and 2 bases stayed unmatched. The CDR3 spans 13 residues. Looked up from germline, CDR1 is LNHDA and CDR2 is SQIVND (reference sequence). CDR3 amino acids: CASSVTGDQPQHF. The CDR3 coding sequence is TGTGCCAGTAGTGTGACAGGGGATCAGCCCCAGCATTTT.

The rearrangement uses TRBV6-6 and TRBJ1-2; TRBD1 aligns across 10 bases. Per germline, CDR1 MNHNY and CDR2 SVGAGI (reference sequence). This CDR3 has 14 amino acids. With 6 bases clipped from V and 6 bases from J, the junction kept 7 bases outside the gene matches. CDR3 loop: CASSPDRGLDGYTF. The CDR3 coding sequence is TGTGCCAGCAGCCCGGACAGGGGGTTGGATGGCTACACCTTC.

The chain joins TRBV6-5 to TRBJ1-2; the match to TRBD1 covers 9 bases. J lost 5 bases, V lost 4 bases, and 5 bases had no gene match. Germline loops: CDR1 MNHEY, CDR2 SVGAGI. The CDR3 runs to 14 residues. The CDR3 sequence: CASSSTGQGYGYTF. The CDR3 nucleotides read TGTGCCAGCAGTTCCACGGGACAGGGTTATGGCTACACCTTC.

V is TRBV12-3 or TRBV12-4 and J is TRBJ2-5, with D tentatively TRBD2 (5 bases). The CDR3 spans 12 residues. V was pared by 3 bases and J by 5 bases, with 7 bases between. The DNA of the CDR3 is TGTGCCAGCAGTTTTAGAGGGGAGACCCAGTACTTC. Amino acid sequence: CASSFRGETQYF.

The rearrangement joins TRBV18 to TRBJ1-4; D is possibly TRBD1 (6 bases). Trimming stripped 9 bases from V and 8 bases from J, with 22 bases between. Germline values: CDR1 KGHSH, CDR2 LQKENI. The CDR3 length is 15 residues. The CDR3 bases are TGTGCCAGGCCTCTCGGCAGGACAGCTGGGGAAAAACTGTTTTTT. It translates to CARPLGRTAGEKLFF.

V gene TRBV29-1 combines with J gene TRBJ1-1, with TRBD1 identical over 9 bases. This CDR3 comprises 15 residues. Germline assignment: CDR1 SQVTM and CDR2 ANQGSEA. The J segment lost 1 base and the V segment lost 7 bases, leaving 10 bases of the junction unmatched. The DNA for the CDR3 is TGCAGCGCGCTATGGACAGGGGTGAGGAACACTGAAGCTTTCTTT. This sequence encodes CSALWTGVRNTEAFF.

CDR3 loop: CASSSQDTEAFF. CDR3 bases: TGTGCCAGCAGCTCCCAGGACACTGAAGCTTTCTTT. The V and J genes are TRBV5-4 and TRBJ1-1; D not resolved. V was pared by 3 bases and J by 3 bases, with 6 bases between. Germline V lookup: CDR1 SGHNT, CDR2 YYREEE (reference sequence). This CDR3 region has 12 residues.

This chain uses TRBV4-3 with TRBJ2-7, with 8 bases that match TRBD1. J was trimmed by 1 base and V by 0 bases; bases with no gene match: 11. Germline assignment: CDR1 LGHNA and CDR2 YSLEER. The CDR3 loop spans 18 amino acids. The CDR3 DNA is TGCGCCAGCAGCCAAGACCGACTCCCTACAGGGGGGTCCTACGAGCAGTACTTC. Residues: CASSQDRLPTGGSYEQYF.

In its sample, this clone was seen a few times. The V call is TRBV5-5, the J call TRBJ2-1; D remains unclear. This CDR3 contains 10 residues. V lost 5 bases and J 8 bases, leaving 5 bases between the germline ends. Germline CDR1 and CDR2: SGHKS and YYEKEE (reference sequence). DNA for the CDR3: TGTGCCAGCAGTTCATATGAGCAGTTCTTC. Translated, it gives CASSSYEQFF.

The chain is built from TRBV12-5 and TRBJ1-1; no definite D call. The CDR3 spans 13 residues. Germline CDR1 LGHNT, CDR2 FRNRAP. V was clipped by 3 bases and J by 3 bases, with 8 bases between them. This CDR3 is CASGLRGDTEAFF. The DNA for the CDR3 is TGTGCTAGTGGTTTACGGGGAGACACTGAAGCTTTCTTT.